Listed below are T cell receptor beta chains from one sample, sequenced in a study of shared clonotypes between healthy human individuals. TCRdb keeps only in-frame clones here, not all; method: immunoSEQ multiplex PCR. The sample holds about 2 million clones, over 85% seen once. Material: naive CD8+ T cells sorted from blood. The receptors originated from a man younger than 35 in good health. Each CDR3 is given with its conserved first and last residue. The D gene is left open where the match is weak. Rows may omit the clone size; those that give it use once, few, many or a size class.

size: .
J: TRBJ2-7
D: TRBD1
V: TRBV4-2
CDR3: CASSQGWTGGIYEQYF
DNA: TGTGCCAGCAGCCAAGGTTGGACAGGGGGTATTTACGAGCAGTACTTC

size: .
J: TRBJ1-3
D: .
V: TRBV7-6
CDR3: CASSLGRQYSGNTIYF
DNA: TGTGCCAGCAGCTTAGGACGACAGTACTCTGGAAACACCATATATTTT

size: .
J: TRBJ2-5
D: .
V: TRBV4-1
CDR3: CASSQYEFQETQYF
DNA: TGCGCCAGCAGCCAGTACGAGTTCCAAGAGACCCAGTACTTC

size: many
J: TRBJ2-5
D: .
V: TRBV9
CDR3: CASTPARGGETQYF
DNA: TGTGCCAGCACCCCCGCGAGGGGCGGGGAGACCCAGTACTTC

size: .
J: TRBJ1-4
D: .
V: TRBV15
CDR3: CATSRDSLREKLFF
DNA: TGTGCCACCAGCAGAGATAGTTTGAGGGAAAAACTGTTTTTT

size: .
J: TRBJ2-7
D: .
V: TRBV5-6
CDR3: CASSRTGSYEQYF
DNA: TGTGCCAGCAGCAGGACCGGCTCCTACGAGCAGTACTTC

size: once
J: TRBJ2-1
D: TRBD2
V: TRBV11-2
CDR3: CASSFPGTSGTSYNEQFF
DNA: TGTGCCAGCAGCTTCCCTGGGACTAGCGGGACCTCCTACAATGAGCAGTTCTTC

size: once
J: TRBJ2-7
D: .
V: TRBV27
CDR3: CASSFTGPSIYEQYF
DNA: TGTGCCAGCAGTTTTACAGGGCCTAGTATCTACGAGCAGTACTTC

size: .
J: TRBJ2-2
D: .
V: TRBV4-3
CDR3: CASSQGLATGELFF
DNA: TGCGCCAGCAGCCAAGGATTGGCGACCGGGGAGCTGTTTTTT

size: .
J: TRBJ2-1
D: TRBD2
V: TRBV27
CDR3: CASSPTRLAGPIYNEQFF
DNA: TGTGCCAGCAGTCCGACGCGACTAGCGGGCCCTATATACAATGAGCAGTTCTTC

size: few
J: TRBJ1-4
D: .
V: TRBV15
CDR3: CATRQGMDEKLFF
DNA: TGTGCCACCAGACAGGGTATGGATGAAAAACTGTTTTTT

size: .
J: TRBJ1-5
D: TRBD1
V: TRBV6-5
CDR3: CASSTTGESQPQHF
DNA: TGTGCCAGCAGCACGACAGGGGAGAGTCAGCCCCAGCATTTT

size: .
J: TRBJ2-7
D: TRBD2
V: TRBV10-3
CDR3: CAISVGLAGAEQYF
DNA: TGTGCCATCAGTGTGGGACTAGCGGGAGCCGAGCAGTACTTC

size: .
J: TRBJ2-7
D: .
V: TRBV4-1
CDR3: CASSQEAQYEQYF
DNA: TGCGCCAGCAGCCAAGAAGCCCAATACGAGCAGTACTTC

size: .
J: TRBJ2-2
D: .
V: TRBV10-3
CDR3: CAIRDLTTGELFF
DNA: TGTGCCATCCGGGACTTAACCACCGGGGAGCTGTTTTTT

size: .
J: TRBJ2-3
D: .
V: TRBV30
CDR3: CAWSYITDTQYF
DNA: TGTGCCTGGAGTTACATCACAGATACGCAGTATTTT

size: .
J: TRBJ2-7
D: .
V: TRBV6-1
CDR3: CASSFRGGYEQYF
DNA: TGTGCCAGCTCCTTTCGCGGAGGCTACGAGCAGTACTTC

size: few
J: TRBJ2-3
D: .
V: TRBV9
CDR3: CASSVDGDSTDTQYF
DNA: TGTGCCAGCAGCGTAGATGGGGACAGCACAGATACGCAGTATTTT

size: once
J: TRBJ2-5
D: .
V: TRBV5-1
CDR3: CASTLGGQPQETQYF
DNA: TGCGCCAGCACTCTAGGAGGGCAGCCACAAGAGACCCAGTACTTC

size: .
J: TRBJ1-1
D: .
V: TRBV4-3
CDR3: CASSHGLGLNTEAFF
DNA: TGCGCCAGCAGCCACGGGCTGGGGTTGAACACTGAAGCTTTCTTT

size: .
J: TRBJ1-2
D: TRBD1
V: TRBV10-3
CDR3: CAISEPTGMGRGPLGYGYTF
DNA: TGTGCCATCAGTGAGCCCACCGGGATGGGCAGGGGGCCCCTAGGATATGGCTACACCTTC

size: .
J: TRBJ2-2
D: TRBD1
V: TRBV9
CDR3: CASQGQTNTGELFF
DNA: TGTGCCAGCCAGGGACAGACCAACACCGGGGAGCTGTTTTTT

size: .
J: TRBJ2-1
D: .
V: TRBV28
CDR3: CASRRLVPESYNEQFF
DNA: TGTGCCAGCAGGAGACTAGTACCGGAATCTTACAATGAGCAGTTCTTC

size: .
J: TRBJ2-1
D: .
V: TRBV4-1
CDR3: CASSLDRDYNEQFF
DNA: TGCGCCAGCAGCCTCGACCGGGATTACAATGAGCAGTTCTTC

size: .
J: TRBJ1-2
D: TRBD1
V: TRBV14
CDR3: CASSQGQGDYGYTF
DNA: TGTGCCAGCAGCCAAGGACAGGGAGACTATGGCTACACCTTC

size: few
J: TRBJ2-7
D: TRBD1
V: TRBV30
CDR3: CAWSTDRAQWEQYF
DNA: TGTGCCTGGAGTACGGACAGGGCCCAATGGGAGCAGTACTTC

size: .
J: TRBJ2-2
D: .
V: TRBV9
CDR3: CASSVTGGELFF
DNA: TGTGCCAGCAGCGTAACGGGTGGGGAGCTGTTTTTT

size: .
J: TRBJ1-1
D: .
V: TRBV6-4
CDR3: CASSNRVANTEAFF
DNA: TGTGCCAGCAGTAACCGGGTTGCGAACACTGAAGCTTTCTTT

size: few
J: TRBJ1-1
D: .
V: TRBV30
CDR3: CAWSVLGGEAFF
DNA: TGTGCCTGGAGTGTACTTGGGGGAGAAGCTTTCTTT

size: .
J: TRBJ2-7
D: TRBD1
V: TRBV18
CDR3: CASSPQKGRTGVPYEQYF
DNA: TGTGCCAGCTCACCACAAAAGGGTCGAACAGGGGTCCCCTACGAGCAGTACTTC

size: .
J: TRBJ2-5
D: .
V: TRBV4-1
CDR3: CASSQPGQSQETQYF
DNA: TGCGCCAGCAGCCAACCAGGACAGTCACAAGAGACCCAGTACTTC

size: once
J: TRBJ1-6
D: .
V: TRBV6-1
CDR3: CASSEAPAIIPSLHF
DNA: TGTGCCAGCAGTGAAGCGCCGGCTATAATTCCGTCCCTCCACTTT

size: once
J: TRBJ2-1
D: .
V: TRBV21-1
CDR3: CASSKGDGDSSPRAYNEQFF
DNA: TGTGCCAGCAGCAAAGGGGACGGGGACAGTTCTCCCCGTGCCTACAATGAGCAGTTCTTC

size: .
J: TRBJ2-7
D: .
V: TRBV28
CDR3: CASSYRATKTYEQYF
DNA: TGTGCCAGCTCCTATCGGGCTACCAAGACGTACGAGCAGTACTTC

size: .
J: TRBJ2-1
D: TRBD2
V: TRBV28
CDR3: CASTLGTSGSSEQFF
DNA: TGTGCCAGCACTCTAGGGACTAGCGGGAGTAGTGAGCAGTTCTTC

size: .
J: TRBJ2-5
D: .
V: TRBV9
CDR3: CASSVSAPETQYF
DNA: TGTGCCAGCAGCGTCTCCGCCCCAGAGACCCAGTACTTC

size: .
J: TRBJ2-3
D: TRBD2
V: TRBV7-9
CDR3: CASSVPLAGGPDTQYF
DNA: TGTGCCAGCAGCGTCCCACTAGCGGGAGGGCCAGATACGCAGTATTTT

size: .
J: TRBJ2-2
D: .
V: TRBV27
CDR3: CASSFTWGTGELFF
DNA: TGTGCCAGCAGTTTCACGTGGGGGACCGGGGAGCTGTTTTTT

size: .
J: TRBJ1-1
D: TRBD1
V: TRBV5-6
CDR3: CASSYGTGAGTEAFF
DNA: TGTGCCAGCAGCTACGGGACAGGGGCCGGCACTGAAGCTTTCTTT

size: .
J: TRBJ2-7
D: .
V: TRBV6-5
CDR3: CASSYGSGQFYEQYF
DNA: TGTGCCAGCAGTTACGGCAGCGGACAGTTCTACGAGCAGTACTTC

size: .
J: TRBJ1-5
D: TRBD1
V: TRBV28
CDR3: CASITGAGGNQPQHF
DNA: TGTGCCAGCATTACAGGGGCCGGAGGCAATCAGCCCCAGCATTTT

size: .
J: TRBJ1-5
D: .
V: TRBV21-1
CDR3: CASTCGTANQPQHF
DNA: TGTGCCAGCACCTGCGGGACAGCAAATCAGCCCCAGCATTTT

size: .
J: TRBJ1-1
D: .
V: TRBV29-1
CDR3: CSARPAGTEAFF
DNA: TGCAGCGCCCGTCCCGCGGGCACTGAAGCTTTCTTT

size: .
J: TRBJ1-1
D: .
V: TRBV27
CDR3: CASSADTGNTEAFF
DNA: TGTGCCAGCAGTGCCGACACGGGGAACACTGAAGCTTTCTTT

size: .
J: TRBJ2-7
D: .
V: TRBV28
CDR3: CASSSRVGVGYEQYF
DNA: TGTGCCAGCAGTTCGCGGGTAGGGGTGGGCTACGAGCAGTACTTC

size: .
J: TRBJ2-5
D: .
V: TRBV28
CDR3: CASSYSRGETQYF
DNA: TGTGCCAGCAGTTACTCCAGGGGAGAGACCCAGTACTTC

size: once
J: TRBJ1-4
D: .
V: TRBV7-9
CDR3: CASSLGGEGSPTNEKLFF
DNA: TGTGCCAGCAGCTTAGGCGGGGAGGGCAGCCCAACTAATGAAAAACTGTTTTTT

size: .
J: TRBJ2-2
D: .
V: TRBV6-5
CDR3: CASMGRSGELFF
DNA: TGTGCCAGCATGGGAAGGAGCGGGGAGCTGTTTTTT

size: few
J: TRBJ1-1
D: .
V: TRBV29-1
CDR3: CSVDRGWNTEAFF
DNA: TGCAGCGTTGATCGGGGGTGGAACACTGAAGCTTTCTTT

size: .
J: TRBJ2-7
D: TRBD1
V: TRBV30
CDR3: CAWSAAGGYEQYF
DNA: TGTGCCTGGAGTGCGGCAGGGGGCTACGAGCAGTACTTC

size: .
J: TRBJ2-1
D: .
V: TRBV6-5
CDR3: CASSFPGKAYNEQFF
DNA: TGTGCCAGCAGCTTTCCCGGGAAAGCATACAATGAGCAGTTCTTC

size: .
J: TRBJ2-1
D: TRBD2
V: TRBV29-1
CDR3: CSVLAESYNEQFF
DNA: TGCAGCGTACTAGCGGAGTCCTACAATGAGCAGTTCTTC

size: .
J: TRBJ1-5
D: .
V: TRBV6-7
CDR3: CARRRFWSNQPQHF
DNA: TGTGCCAGAAGGAGATTTTGGAGCAATCAGCCCCAGCATTTT

size: .
J: TRBJ2-7
D: TRBD2
V: TRBV4-1
CDR3: CASSFRLAGGSKSYEQYF
DNA: TGCGCCAGCAGCTTCCGACTAGCGGGAGGGTCTAAGTCCTACGAGCAGTACTTC

size: once
J: TRBJ1-2
D: .
V: TRBV9
CDR3: CASSVDDSLYGYTF
DNA: TGTGCCAGCAGCGTAGACGACAGTCTATATGGCTACACCTTC

size: .
J: TRBJ1-4
D: .
V: TRBV5-1
CDR3: CASSFLSQSNEKLFF
DNA: TGCGCCAGCAGCTTCCTCAGTCAATCCAATGAAAAACTGTTTTTT